This T cell receptor beta chain was observed in a study of blood T cell repertoires in COVID-19. Study overall: T cells, B-cell-depleted T cells, or PBMCs provided the cDNA or gDNA that served as material.

With 5 bases removed from V and 6 bases from J, the gap between germline ends came to 8 bases. Germline CDR1 reads DFQATT; CDR2 reads SNEGSKA (reference sequence). This CDR3 region has 11 residues. The method was immunoSEQ multiplex PCR; TCRdb's version includes in-frame clones alone and lacks a portion of them. The sample includes some 51,000 clones, approximately 90% of them seen just once. The receptor was derived from a man aged 40-49 years with acute or convalescent COVID-19. The V gene is TRBV20-1, the J gene TRBJ2-1, with unresolved D. Sequencing was carried out using peripheral blood. The CDR3 DNA reads as TGCAGTGCTTTTTCGGTCAATGAGCAGTTCTTC. Translation: CSAFSVNEQFF.